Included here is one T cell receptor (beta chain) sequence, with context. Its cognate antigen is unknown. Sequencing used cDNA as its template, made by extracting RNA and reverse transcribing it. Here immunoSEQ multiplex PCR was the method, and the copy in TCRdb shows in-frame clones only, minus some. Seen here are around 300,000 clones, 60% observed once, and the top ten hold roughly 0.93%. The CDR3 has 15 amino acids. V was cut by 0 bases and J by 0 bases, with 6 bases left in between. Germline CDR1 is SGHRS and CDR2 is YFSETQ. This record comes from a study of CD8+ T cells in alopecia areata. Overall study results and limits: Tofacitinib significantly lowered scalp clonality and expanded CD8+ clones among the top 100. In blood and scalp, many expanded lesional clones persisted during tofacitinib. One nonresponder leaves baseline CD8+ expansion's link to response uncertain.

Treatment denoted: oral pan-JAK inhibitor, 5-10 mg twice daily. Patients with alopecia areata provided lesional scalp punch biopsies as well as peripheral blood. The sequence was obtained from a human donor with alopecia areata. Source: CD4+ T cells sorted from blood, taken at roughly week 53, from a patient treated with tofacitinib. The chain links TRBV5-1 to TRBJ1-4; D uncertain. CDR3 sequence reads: CASSLGKATNEKLFF. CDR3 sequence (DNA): TGCGCCAGCAGCTTGGGGAAGGCAACTAATGAAAAACTGTTTTTT.